The T cell receptor beta chain described here comes from a study of vaccination effects on CD4 cells after COVID-19. As concerns this clone: The antigen is unknown.

Libraries were prepared by immunoSEQ multiplex PCR; TCRdb keeps only in-frame clonotypes and omits some of them. Among tens of thousands of clones, approximately 61% were seen once, and the ten largest hold roughly 5.1%. CDR1 is MNHEY and CDR2 is SVGAGI in the germline V gene. The CDR3 is 15 amino acids. The trim removed 0 bases at V and 7 bases at J, leaving 4 bases unmatched. When 10 to 11 days of culture had elapsed, CD4+ T cells were isolated. Fresh IL-2-containing medium replaced half the medium on days 3 and 7. The chain joins TRBV6-5 to TRBJ2-1; 9 bases are a match to TRBD1. Here the sequenced sample was CD4+ T cells from PBMCs cultured without peptide, taken before COVID-19 vaccination. The source is a human donor who received a COVID-19 vaccine. The CDR3 DNA sequence: TGTGCCAGCAGTTACTCGGGGACAGGGAGGAATGAGCAGTTCTTC. Translation gives CASSYSGTGRNEQFF.